This T cell receptor beta chain derives from a study of CD8 T cells in ankylosing spondylitis. Study-wide results and caveats: The authors reported significant enrichment of disease-linked clones in matched ankylosing spondylitis synovial fluid. Prior literature has documented some motif variants in synovial fluid and blood from reactive arthritis. What appeared characteristic of ankylosing spondylitis blood was a TCR beta motif of fewer than ten highly homologous variants.

Libraries for TCR beta were made by quantitative 5'-RACE with molecular barcodes. TCRdb called the 5' RACE reads again in MiXCR, with one record for every CDR3 protein. Of some 700,000 distinct CDR3 sequences detected, roughly 19% appear once; the ten largest clones hold under 20%. The CDR3 covers 12 residues. Germline loops: CDR1 DFQATT, CDR2 SNEGSKA (reference sequence). Ten or more counts support this clonotype. Its antigen is not identified. Germline and junction disagree at one end, which may indicate a read error. The material sequenced was blood, either unsorted or a sorted T cell fraction (not recorded which). This clonotype originated in a male donor with ankylosing spondylitis. The rearrangement uses TRBV20-1 and TRBJ1-5, with D unresolved. The CDR3 bases are TGCAGTGCCAGAGACGGCAATCAGCCCCAGCATTTT. Protein sequence: CSARDGNQPQHF.